This T cell receptor (beta chain) was recorded in a study of OX40 agonist ivuxolimab in advanced cancers. Trimming left V 5 bases short and J 2 bases short, with 6 bases between. Germline assignment: CDR1 MNHNS and CDR2 SASEGT. This CDR3 contains 12 residues. Sequenced by immunoSEQ multiplex PCR; TCRdb stores in-frame clones only, minus some. There are 52,000 or so clones in the sample; about 80% occur only once, and about 3.8% lies in the top ten. This clone has only a few counts. Sequenced material: CD4+ or CD8+ T cells sorted from blood, taken in a trial of the OX40 agonist ivuxolimab. The clonotype comes from an adult with an advanced solid tumor such as melanoma, head and neck, liver or kidney cancer. The V and J genes are TRBV6-1 and TRBJ1-1; no clear D. In DNA, the CDR3 is TGTGCCAGCAGTCCGGGCAACACTGAAGCTTTCTTT. It specifies CASSPGNTEAFF.